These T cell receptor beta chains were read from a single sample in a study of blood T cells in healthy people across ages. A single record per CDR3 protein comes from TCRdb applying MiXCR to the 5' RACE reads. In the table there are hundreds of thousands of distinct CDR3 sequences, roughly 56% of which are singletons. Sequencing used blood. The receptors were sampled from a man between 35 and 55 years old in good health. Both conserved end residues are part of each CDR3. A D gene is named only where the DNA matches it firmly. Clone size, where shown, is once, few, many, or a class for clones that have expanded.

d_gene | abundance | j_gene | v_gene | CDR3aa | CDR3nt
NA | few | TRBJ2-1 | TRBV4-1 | CASSQSGSRGQFF | TGCGCCAGCAGCCAATCCGGATCCCGGGGGCAGTTCTTC
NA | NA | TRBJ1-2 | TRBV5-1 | CASSSASGDYGYTF | TGCGCCAGCAGCTCGGCCTCAGGGGACTATGGCTACACCTTC
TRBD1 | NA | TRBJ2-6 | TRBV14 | CASSQIFAGGATGANVLTF | TGTGCCAGCAGCCAGATTTTCGCAGGGGGCGCAACTGGGGCCAACGTCCTGACTTTC
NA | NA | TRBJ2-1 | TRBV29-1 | CSVEGPPLEQFF | TGCAGCGTTGAGGGTCCCCCCTTAGAGCAGTTCTTC
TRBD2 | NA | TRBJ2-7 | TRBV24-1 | CAISSGKLYEQYF | TGTGCCATCAGTAGCGGGAAGTTATACGAGCAGTACTTC
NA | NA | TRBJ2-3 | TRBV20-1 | CSARGLVSDVKTDTQYF | TGCAGTGCTAGAGGGTTGGTCTCCGACGTTAAGACAGATACGCAGTATTTT
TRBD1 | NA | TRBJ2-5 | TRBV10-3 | CAISLGQDLQETQYF | TGTGCCATCAGCCTCGGACAGGACCTCCAAGAGACCCAGTACTTC
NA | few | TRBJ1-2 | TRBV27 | CASSIGQMPVYGYTF | TGTGCCAGCAGTATAGGACAAATGCCTGTCTATGGCTACACCTTC
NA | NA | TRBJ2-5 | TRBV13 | CASADSEGMETQYF | TGTGCCAGCGCCGACAGTGAGGGGATGGAGACCCAGTACTTC
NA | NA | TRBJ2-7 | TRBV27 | CASSFLQSSGADEQYF | TGTGCCAGCAGTTTCCTCCAATCGTCGGGAGCCGACGAGCAGTACTTC
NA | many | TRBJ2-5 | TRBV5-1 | CASSPASDGSQETQYF | TGCGCCAGCAGCCCTGCTAGCGACGGCTCCCAAGAGACCCAGTACTTC
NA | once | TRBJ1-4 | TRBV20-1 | CSARDRVTNEKLFF | TGCAGTGCTAGAGACAGGGTTACTAATGAAAAACTGTTTTTT
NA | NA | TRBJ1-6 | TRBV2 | CASKETENSPLHF | TGTGCCAGCAAAGAGACCGAAAATTCACCCCTCCACTTT
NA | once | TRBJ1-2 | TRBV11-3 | CASSLVWGDLLGGYTF | TGTGCCAGCAGCCTAGTGTGGGGGGACCTTCTTGGAGGCTACACCTTC
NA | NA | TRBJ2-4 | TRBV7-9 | CASSSRTATVLAKNIQYF | TGTGCCAGCAGCTCGAGAACGGCGACCGTTTTAGCCAAAAACATTCAGTACTTC
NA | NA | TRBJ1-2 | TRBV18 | CASSPSSEGVYGYTF | TGTGCCAGCTCACCGTCCTCCGAAGGAGTATATGGCTACACCTTC
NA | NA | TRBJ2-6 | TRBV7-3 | CASSLTGTSGANVLTF | TGTGCCAGCAGCTTAACCGGGACCTCTGGGGCCAACGTCCTGACTTTC
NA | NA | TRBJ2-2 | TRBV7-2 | CASRGTLGTGELFF | TGTGCCAGCAGAGGGACCTTGGGGACCGGGGAGCTGTTTTTT
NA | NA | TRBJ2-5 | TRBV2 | CASRTGRGETQYF | TGTGCCAGCAGAACAGGGCGAGGTGAGACCCAGTACTTC
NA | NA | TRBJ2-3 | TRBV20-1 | CSPDRTSTDTQYF | TGCAGCCCGGACCGCACTAGCACAGATACGCAGTATTTT
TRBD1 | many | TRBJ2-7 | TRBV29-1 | CSVSPQGGDEQYF | TGCAGCGTCAGCCCCCAAGGGGGCGACGAGCAGTACTTC
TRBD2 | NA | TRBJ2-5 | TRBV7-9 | CASSFPSGRVEETQYF | TGTGCCAGCAGCTTTCCTAGCGGGAGAGTGGAAGAGACCCAGTACTTC
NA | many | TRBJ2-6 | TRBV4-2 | CASSQEDSGANVLTF | TGTGCCAGCAGCCAAGAGGACTCTGGGGCCAACGTCCTGACTTTC
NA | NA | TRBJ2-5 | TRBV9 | CASSVALGLAGQPYQETQYF | TGTGCCAGCAGCGTCGCGCTGGGGCTGGCGGGACAGCCGTACCAAGAGACCCAGTACTTC
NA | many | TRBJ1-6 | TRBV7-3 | CASSLGAGTPLHF | TGTGCCAGCAGCTTAGGGGCAGGGACACCCCTCCACTTT
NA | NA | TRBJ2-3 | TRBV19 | CASSILGDTQYF | TGTGCCAGTAGTATCCTGGGAGATACGCAGTATTTT
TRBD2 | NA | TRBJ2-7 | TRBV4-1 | CASSHPKSQGLAGSFYEQYF | TGCGCCAGCAGCCACCCAAAATCCCAGGGACTAGCGGGATCTTTCTACGAGCAGTACTTC
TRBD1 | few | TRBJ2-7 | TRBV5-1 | CASSTELGQGSYEQYF | TGCGCCAGCAGCACAGAACTGGGACAGGGGAGCTACGAGCAGTACTTC
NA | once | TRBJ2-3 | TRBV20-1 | CSARDLRAGVDTQYF | TGCAGTGCTAGAGATCTACGGGCAGGGGTCGATACGCAGTATTTT
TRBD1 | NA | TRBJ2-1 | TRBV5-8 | CASSLDFGQGANGQFF | TGTGCCAGCAGCCTGGACTTTGGCCAGGGGGCCAATGGGCAGTTCTTC
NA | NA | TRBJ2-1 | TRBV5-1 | CASSLRSANNKQFF | TGCGCCAGCAGCTTGAGGAGCGCGAACAATAAGCAGTTCTTC
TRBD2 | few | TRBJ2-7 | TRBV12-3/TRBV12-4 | CASSLGGTKSEQYF | TGTGCCAGCAGTTTGGGCGGGACTAAGAGCGAGCAGTACTTC
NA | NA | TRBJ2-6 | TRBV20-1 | CSATHGRGDVLTF | TGCAGTGCTACCCATGGGAGGGGGGACGTCCTGACTTTC
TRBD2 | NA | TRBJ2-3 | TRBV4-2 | CASSQDGTGGRTDTQYF | TGTGCCAGCAGCCAAGATGGGACGGGAGGGCGAACAGATACGCAGTATTTT
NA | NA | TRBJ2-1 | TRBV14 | CASRLAGTYNEQFF | TGTGCCAGCAGGCTCGCGGGGACCTACAATGAGCAGTTCTTC
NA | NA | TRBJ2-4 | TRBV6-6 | CASSYSGALAKNIQYF | TGTGCCAGCAGTTACTCGGGGGCCCTAGCCAAAAACATTCAGTACTTC
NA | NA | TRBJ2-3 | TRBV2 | CASPLSAGRTDTQYF | TGTGCCAGCCCTCTCTCAGCGGGCCGCACAGATACGCAGTATTTT
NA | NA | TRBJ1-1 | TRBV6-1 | CASSEQRVNTEAFF | TGTGCCAGCAGTGAGCAACGGGTGAACACTGAAGCTTTCTTT
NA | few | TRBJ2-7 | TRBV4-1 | CASSRRSDIYEQYF | TGCGCCAGCAGCCGGCGCTCCGACATCTACGAGCAGTACTTC
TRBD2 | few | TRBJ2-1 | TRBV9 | CASSVALAGGDNEQFF | TGTGCCAGCAGCGTAGCCCTAGCGGGGGGGGACAATGAGCAGTTCTTC
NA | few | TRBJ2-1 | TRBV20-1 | CSARDKKRLHQNEQFF | TGCAGTGCTAGAGATAAGAAGCGGCTGCACCAGAATGAGCAGTTCTTC
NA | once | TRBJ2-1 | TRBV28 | CASNEGWVDNEQFF | TGTGCCAGCAACGAGGGTTGGGTCGACAATGAGCAGTTCTTC